This T cell receptor beta chain was retrieved from a study of blood T cell repertoires in COVID-19. Study-wide background: Sites across the United States, Italy and Spain contributed samples from acute and convalescent COVID-19. T cells, B-cell-depleted T cells, or PBMCs supplied cDNA or gDNA.

The repertoire was sequenced with immunoSEQ multiplex PCR; TCRdb's copy has only in-frame clones and lacks some. Among about 82,000 clones listed, around 82% were seen once. V dropped 5 bases and J dropped 4; count of bases not matched to a gene: 10. The CDR3 is made up of 16 amino acids. The germline gives CDR1 LNHDA, CDR2 SQIVND (reference sequence). The TCR sequence derives from a middle-aged man with active or convalescent COVID-19. The rearrangement uses TRBV19 and TRBJ2-1; 8 bases map to TRBD1. Sequenced material: peripheral blood. CDR3 protein: CASSVKTGALYNEQFF. The CDR3 coding sequence is TGTGCCAGTAGTGTCAAGACAGGGGCACTTTACAATGAGCAGTTCTTC.